This T cell receptor beta chain came from a study of response to subunit inactivated influenza vaccine. Study-level points and caveats: T cells newly recruited by each seasonal influenza vaccination are few, the authors suggested.

V lost 0 bases to trimming and J lost 2 bases, with 9 bases between them. This CDR3 spans 15 amino acids. From the RT-PCR reads, TCRdb called clonotypes with MiXCR, one entry per CDR3 protein. The table includes a few hundred thousand distinct CDR3 sequences, 21% detected once. Worth noting for this clonotype: Its antigen is undetermined.

Sequenced here: PBMCs from blood, sampled approximately 20 months after vaccination. The sequence came from a man aged 50-75 years who received an inactivated influenza vaccine. The V call is TRBV12-3 or TRBV12-4, the J call TRBJ2-3, with D perhaps being TRBD1 or TRBD2 (5 bases each). The CDR3 sequence: CASSLAAGTTDTQYF. The CDR3, as DNA: TGTGCCAGCAGTTTAGCGGCAGGGACCACAGATACGCAGTATTTT.